This TCR beta chain was captured in a study of OX40 agonist ivuxolimab in advanced cancers. At the level of the study: Clinicians treated patients with ivuxolimab, an agonistic anti-OX40 (CD134) antibody.

The sample holds one count of this clone. The repertoire was sequenced with immunoSEQ multiplex PCR; TCRdb's copy has only in-frame clones and lacks some. There are 100,000 to 120,000 clones in the sample; 89% occur only once, and around 0.26% lies in the top ten. This receptor was identified in an adult with an advanced solid tumor such as melanoma, head and neck, liver or kidney cancer. The sequences come from CD4+ or CD8+ T cells sorted from blood, collected in a trial of the OX40 agonist ivuxolimab.

CDR3 coding DNA: TGTGCCAGCGGCCCAAGTGGGGCGAACACCGGGGAGCTGTTTTTT. Translated, it gives CASGPSGANTGELFF. The V call is TRBV7-8, the J call TRBJ2-2; D unclear. Trimming cost V 8 bases and J 0 bases, with 13 bases left between them. Germline CDR1 is SGHVS and CDR2 is FQNEAQ. CDR3 length: 15 amino acids.